Following are 17 T cell receptor beta chains from one sample sequenced in a study of blood T cell repertoires in COVID-19 (dated by TCRdb to between 2020 and 2021). Library method: the immunoSEQ multiplex PCR assay. This is the immuneACCESS table as TCRdb keeps it, with only in-frame sequences that have V and J called. A part of the clones is gone; compared with another copy, unresolved V genes explain less than half, and the rest is unexplained. The sample has 120,000 or so clones on record, 85% to 90% of them singletons. The ten largest make up roughly 2.2% of the sample. Sequencing was performed on peripheral blood. The origin of the receptors is a woman between 50 and 59 years old with acute or convalescent COVID-19.

This clone was detected once. This sequence joins TRBV19 and TRBJ1-4, with a possible D match to TRBD1 (5 bases). This CDR3 contains 14 residues. Germline V CDR1 and CDR2: LNHDA, SQIVND (reference sequence). V was trimmed by 6 bases and J by 5 bases, leaving 13 bases between them. The CDR3: CASSTAGGNEKLFF. CDR3 nucleotides: TGTGCCAGTAGCACCGCGGGGGGGAATGAAAAACTGTTTTTT. The whole variable domain, remainder taken from reference TRBV19 and TRBJ1-4, is DGGITQSPKYLFRKEGQNVTLSCEQNLNHDAMYWYRQDPGQGLRLIYYSQIVNDFQKGDIAEGYSVSREKKESFPLTVTSAQKNPTAFYLCASSTAGGNEKLFFGSGTQLSVL.

The rearrangement links TRBV6-5 to TRBJ2-5; D perhaps matches TRBD1 (5 bases). CDR1 MNHEY and CDR2 SVGAGI come from the germline V gene. V was cut by 2 bases and J by 1 base, with 14 bases left in between. There are 16 residues in the CDR3. DNA for the CDR3: TGTGCCAGCAGTTACGATGTCTGGGGCCTCCAAGAGACCCAGTACTTC. Its protein product is CASSYDVWGLQETQYF.

V is TRBV27 and J is TRBJ1-1, with D tentatively TRBD1 (6 bases). This CDR3 spans 14 amino acids. V lost 2 bases and J lost 1, with 8 bases in between. CDR1 is MNHEY, CDR2 SMNVEV, per germline (reference sequence). The CDR3 coding sequence is TGTGCCAGCAGTTTAGGGACAACGAACACTGAAGCTTTCTTT. Its translation: CASSLGTTNTEAFF.

The chain combines TRBV7-2 with TRBJ1-2, with TRBD1 as a possible D gene (6 bases). The CDR3 spans 15 residues. CDR1 SGHTA and CDR2 FQGNSA come from the germline V gene. V was clipped by 3 bases and J by 7 bases, with 18 bases between them. The CDR3 spells CASSFPRWTEGGYTF. CDR3 nucleotide sequence: TGTGCCAGCAGCTTCCCCCGATGGACAGAGGGTGGCTACACCTTC.

The V call is TRBV9, the J call TRBJ1-6, with D uncertain. This CDR3 comprises 15 residues. Trimming stripped 3 bases from V and 1 base from J, with 8 bases between. Germline CDR1 SGDLS, CDR2 YYNGEE. The CDR3 loop reads CASSAPGSYNSPLHF. In DNA form, the CDR3 reads TGTGCCAGCAGCGCACCGGGATCCTATAATTCACCCCTCCACTTT.

This clone was recorded only once. The V gene is TRBV6-6, the J gene TRBJ1-5; 8 bases agree with TRBD1. This CDR3 comprises 15 residues. Germline CDR1 and CDR2: MNHNY and SVGAGI (reference sequence). With V trimmed by 1 base and J by 4 bases, 3 bases remained unmatched. The DNA of the CDR3 is TGTGCCAGCAGTTACTTGGGACAGGAAAATCAGCCCCAGCATTTT. Protein: CASSYLGQENQPQHF.

The V gene is TRBV10-3, the J gene TRBJ2-7, with TRBD1 matching 7 bases. In germline, CDR1 is ENHRY, CDR2 SYGVKD. V lost 10 bases to trimming and J lost 2 bases; unmatched junction nucleotides: 5. This CDR3 comprises 12 residues. The CDR3 loop is CATGQDPYEQYF. CDR3 DNA sequence: TGTGCCACCGGACAGGACCCCTACGAGCAGTACTTC.

V and J are TRBV7-9 and TRBJ2-7; TRBD2 matches 10 bases. The CDR3 has 14 amino acids. Germline-derived CDR1 and CDR2 are SEHNR and FQNEAQ (reference sequence). The ends lost 5 bases at V and 7 bases at J; junction bases unmatched: 8. CDR3 coding DNA: TGTGCCAGCAGCGCTAGCGGGGGCCTCCCGGAGCAGTACTTC. It codes for CASSASGGLPEQYF.

V is TRBV7-6 and J is TRBJ2-7; 14 bases align to TRBD2. The V segment lost 4 bases and the J segment 6 bases; nucleotides outside the gene matches: 5. The CDR3 runs to 15 residues. The germline V gene has CDR1 SGHVS and CDR2 FNYEAQ. CDR3 coding DNA: TGTGCCAGCAGCTCGACTAGCGGGGGGGCCGTCGAGCAGTACTTC. This translates into CASSSTSGGAVEQYF.

The V and J genes are TRBV18 and TRBJ1-1; no firm D call. Trimming removed 0 bases from V and 1 base from J, with 6 bases in between. This CDR3 is 14 amino acids long. Germline CDR1 KGHSH, CDR2 LQKENI. CDR3 region: CASSPPVRNTEAFF. For the CDR3, the DNA is TGTGCCAGCTCACCACCGGTGCGGAACACTGAAGCTTTCTTT.

The chain links TRBV10-3 to TRBJ1-1; D is possibly TRBD1 (5 bases). CDR3 length equals 15 residues. V was trimmed by 6 bases and J by 5 bases, leaving 19 bases between them. CDR1 ENHRY and CDR2 SYGVKD come from the germline V gene. The CDR3 reads CAIRGRAGLGTEAFF. DNA of the CDR3: TGTGCCATCAGGGGCAGAGCGGGGCTGGGAACTGAAGCTTTCTTT.

The chain combines TRBV19 with TRBJ2-5, with a tentative D call TRBD1 (5 bases). The CDR3 runs 12 residues. Trimming removed 5 bases at V and 5 bases at J, with 9 bases between. CDR1 is LNHDA, CDR2 SQIVND, per germline (reference sequence). The CDR3 DNA reads TGTGCCAGTAGTCCAGGGAAGGAGACCCAGTACTTC. This encodes CASSPGKETQYF.

The rearrangement links TRBV27 to TRBJ1-5; the D gene is possibly TRBD1 (5 bases). The CDR3 has 14 amino acids. Germline V lookup: CDR1 MNHEY, CDR2 SMNVEV (reference sequence). The V end was cut by 0 bases, the J end by 6 bases, with 9 bases between. The CDR3 DNA reads as TGTGCCAGCAGTTTATCGAGCGGGGGTCAGCCCCAGCATTTT. Amino acids: CASSLSSGGQPQHF.

In this sample, this clone turned up once. This chain connects TRBV18 to TRBJ2-2; 9 bases are shared with TRBD2. Germline values: CDR1 KGHSH, CDR2 LQKENI. V was clipped by 3 bases and J by 0 bases; unmatched bases: 5. The length of the CDR3 is 17 residues. The CDR3 DNA is TGTGCCAGCTCACCCTTAGCGGGAGTTGCGAACACCGGGGAGCTGTTTTTT. It codes for CASSPLAGVANTGELFF.

The chain couples TRBV3-1 (or the pseudogene TRBV3-2) to TRBJ1-6; D might be TRBD1 (5 bases). The CDR3 has 14 amino acids. The germline V and J ends were trimmed by 5 bases and 3 bases, with 8 bases remaining between them. Per the germline V gene, CDR1 is LGHDT and CDR2 is YNNKEL (reference sequence). CDR3 sequence: CASSYDSYNSPLHF. The CDR3 bases are TGTGCCAGCAGCTATGACAGCTATAATTCACCCCTCCACTTT.

The chain couples TRBV7-2 to TRBJ1-5; a weak D match, TRBD1 (5 bases). Trimming pared 6 bases from V and 0 bases from J, leaving 21 bases between. The CDR3 is made up of 18 amino acids. Germline V lookup: CDR1 SGHTA, CDR2 FQGNSA. The CDR3 protein is CASSLRQRDSFSNQPQHF. CDR3 DNA sequence: TGTGCCAGCAGTCTTAGGCAGCGCGACAGCTTTAGCAATCAGCCCCAGCATTTT. Together with reference TRBV7-2 and TRBJ1-5, the CDR3 gives the full variable domain: GAGVSQSPSNKVTEKGKDVELRCDPISGHTALYWYRQSLGQGLEFLIYFQGNSAPDKSGLPSDRFSAERTGGSVSTLTIQRTQQEDSAVYLCASSLRQRDSFSNQPQHFGDGTRLSIL.

This rearrangement joins TRBV27 to TRBJ1-1; a possible D gene is TRBD1 (5 bases). In germline, CDR1 is MNHEY, CDR2 SMNVEV (reference sequence). The CDR3 length is 17 residues. Trimming stripped 2 bases from V and 1 base from J, with 17 bases between. The DNA of the CDR3 is TGTGCCAGCAGTTTAGGGGTGAAGACAGTTGGGAACACTGAAGCTTTCTTT. It specifies CASSLGVKTVGNTEAFF.